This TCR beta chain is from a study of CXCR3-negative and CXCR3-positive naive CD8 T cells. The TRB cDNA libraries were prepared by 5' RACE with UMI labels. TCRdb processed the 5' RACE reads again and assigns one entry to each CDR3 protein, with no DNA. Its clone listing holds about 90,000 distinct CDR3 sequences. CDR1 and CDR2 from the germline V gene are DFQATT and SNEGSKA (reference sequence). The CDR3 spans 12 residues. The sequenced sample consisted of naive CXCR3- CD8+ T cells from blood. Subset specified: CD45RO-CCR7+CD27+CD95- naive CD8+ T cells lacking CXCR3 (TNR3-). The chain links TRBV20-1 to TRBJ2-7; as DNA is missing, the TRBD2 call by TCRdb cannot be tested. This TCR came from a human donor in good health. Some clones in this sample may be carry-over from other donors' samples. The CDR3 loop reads CSASVGRYEQYF.